This T cell receptor (beta chain) is from a study of blood T cell repertoires in COVID-19. The wider study: Specimens from acute and convalescent COVID-19 originated in the United States, Italy and Spain. The cDNA or gDNA used as material had been derived from T cells, B-cell-depleted T cells, or PBMCs.

This clone occurred a few times. Authors' methods: Amplification with reference gene primers provided the estimates of nucleated cell counts. Using immunoSEQ multiplex PCR, the repertoire was profiled, and TCRdb retains in-frame clones only, with some absent. That table is the source of V, J and clone size, and D and trimming were worked out from the DNA. The sample holds 140,000 or so clones, about 89% seen once. Germline CDR1 MNHEY, CDR2 SVGAGI. The V gene end was trimmed by 6 bases and the J gene end by 4 bases; junction bases not matched to a gene: 8. This CDR3 has 14 amino acids. Sequencing input: peripheral blood. The rearrangement joins TRBV6-5 to TRBJ1-2, with 7 bases aligning to TRBD1. The clonotype was recovered from a man between 50 and 59 years old who had recovered from COVID-19. CDR3 sequence reads: CASRGTATTYGYTF. Here the CDR3 DNA reads TGTGCCAGCAGGGGGACAGCTACAACCTATGGCTACACCTTC.